This T cell receptor beta chain was sequenced for a study of blood T cell repertoires in COVID-19. Background on the study: In each case, the material was cDNA or gDNA derived from T cells, B-cell-depleted T cells, or PBMCs.

Profiled with immunoSEQ multiplex PCR; TCRdb holds only in-frame clones, not every one. The data contain roughly 250,000 clones, approximately 84% of them singletons. With respect to this clone: Different DNA sequences within this sample yield the same CDR3.

Patients in Seattle were enrolled during active infection, then followed longitudinally. The germline gives CDR1 SQVTM, CDR2 ANQGSEA. J lost 1 base, V lost 4 bases, and 2 bases had no gene match. The CDR3 length is 13 residues. The TCR sequence derives from a person between 65 and 80 years old with COVID-19, enrolled during active disease. The chain recombines TRBV29-1 with TRBJ2-7; 9 bases map to TRBD2. Sequenced material: peripheral blood. The CDR3 region is CSVGTSGSYEQYF. CDR3 coding DNA: TGCAGCGTTGGCACTAGCGGGTCCTACGAGCAGTACTTC.